This T cell receptor beta chain appears in the sequencing data of a study of blood T cell repertoires in COVID-19. The germline V gene encodes CDR1 SGHTA and CDR2 FQGNSA. The V and J ends lost 6 bases and 7 bases respectively, with 16 bases between them. There are 14 residues in the CDR3. Using immunoSEQ multiplex PCR, the repertoire was profiled, and TCRdb retains in-frame clones only, with some absent. Of 250,000 to 300,000 clones listed, about four fifths are singletons. The chain is built from TRBV7-2 and TRBJ2-1, with a weak D call TRBD1 (6 bases). The specimen sequenced was peripheral blood. The clonotype was recovered from a woman aged 60 to 75 with active or convalescent COVID-19. CDR3 residues: CASRPTGARNEQFF. The CDR3 bases are TGTGCCAGCAGACCGACAGGAGCTCGGAATGAGCAGTTCTTC. Complete variable domain (other parts from reference TRBV7-2 and TRBJ2-1): GAGVSQSPSNKVTEKGKDVELRCDPISGHTALYWYRQSLGQGLEFLIYFQGNSAPDKSGLPSDRFSAERTGGSVSTLTIQRTQQEDSAVYLCASRPTGARNEQFFGPGTRLTVL.